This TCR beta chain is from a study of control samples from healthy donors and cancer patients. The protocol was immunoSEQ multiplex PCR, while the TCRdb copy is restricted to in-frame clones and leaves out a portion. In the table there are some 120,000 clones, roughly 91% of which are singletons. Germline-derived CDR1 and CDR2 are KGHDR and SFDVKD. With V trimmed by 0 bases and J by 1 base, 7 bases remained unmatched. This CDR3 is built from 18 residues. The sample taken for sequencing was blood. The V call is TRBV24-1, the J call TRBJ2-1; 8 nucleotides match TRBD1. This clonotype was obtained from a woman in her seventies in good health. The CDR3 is CATSDLHGRTGSYNEQFF. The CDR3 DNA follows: TGTGCCACCAGTGATTTGCATGGGCGGACAGGGTCCTACAATGAGCAGTTCTTC.